Listed below are T cell receptor beta chains from one sample, sequenced in a study of blood T cell repertoires in COVID-19. TCRdb's copy holds only in-frame clones and misses some; the assay was immunoSEQ multiplex PCR. Seen here are 150,000 or so clones, almost 80% observed once, and the top ten hold over 2.5%. What was sequenced was PBMCs or T cells enriched from blood (not recorded which). The receptors derive from a woman between 45 and 60 years old who had recovered from COVID-19. Both conserved end residues are part of each CDR3. A D gene is named only where the DNA matches it firmly. Not every row has a clone size; where given, it reads once, few, many or a size class.

J	size	length	D	V	DNA	CDR3
TRBJ2-1	.	15	.	TRBV3-1/TRBV3-2	TGTGCCAGCAGCCAAGGGGCAGGGATGGGTAATGAGCAGTTCTTC	CASSQGAGMGNEQFF
TRBJ2-4	once	15	TRBD2	TRBV27	TGTGCCAGCAGCCTAACTAGCGTAGCCAAAAACATTCAGTACTTC	CASSLTSVAKNIQYF
TRBJ1-2	many	11	TRBD1	TRBV6-5	TGTGCCAGCAGAAACAGGGGCGGCTACACCTTC	CASRNRGGYTF
TRBJ1-6	.	16	TRBD1	TRBV28	TGTGCCAGCAGTCCCACCGGGACAGTTGATAATTCACCCCTCCACTTT	CASSPTGTVDNSPLHF
TRBJ1-3	.	14	TRBD1	TRBV9	TGTGCCAGCAGCCTAGGGCCTCCCAGGGGGACCATATATTTT	CASSLGPPRGTIYF
TRBJ1-4	.	17	.	TRBV25-1	TGTGCCAGCAGTGATTTAGTATCCACAGCAACTAATGAAAAACTGTTTTTT	CASSDLVSTATNEKLFF
TRBJ1-2	.	13	TRBD1	TRBV6-5	TGTGCCAGCAGTTACGACAGGGGGAGAGGCTACACCTTC	CASSYDRGRGYTF
TRBJ1-2	.	16	TRBD1	TRBV18	TGTGCCAGCTCATCCGGGACAGGGGGCGTAACTATTGGCTACACCTTC	CASSSGTGGVTIGYTF
TRBJ2-3	.	12	.	TRBV2	TGTGCCAGCGGGGACTTCACAGATACGCAGTATTTT	CASGDFTDTQYF
TRBJ2-7	.	15	TRBD2	TRBV10-3	TGTGCCATCAGTGCAACGGGAGGCCCTCCCAACGAGCAGTACTTC	CAISATGGPPNEQYF
TRBJ2-1	.	16	TRBD2	TRBV7-8	TGTGCCAGCAGCTTAGCTAGAGCGGGGCCACTCAATGAGCAGTTCTTC	CASSLARAGPLNEQFF
TRBJ1-4	.	14	TRBD1	TRBV19	TGTGCCAGTAGTGCGGACAGGGGGAAAGAAAAACTGTTTTTT	CASSADRGKEKLFF
TRBJ2-1	.	19	TRBD2	TRBV14	TGTGCCAGCAGCCAAGATAGGAGCGGGGGGTATAGCTCCTACAATGAGCAGTTCTTC	CASSQDRSGGYSSYNEQFF
TRBJ2-1	.	16	TRBD2	TRBV7-6	TGTGCCAGCAGCTCCCTCGGCGGGAGGGCCACGAATGAGCAGTTCTTC	CASSSLGGRATNEQFF
TRBJ2-7	.	13	.	TRBV3-1/TRBV3-2	TGTGCCAGCAGCCAAGATAGAGCCTACGAGCAGTACTTC	CASSQDRAYEQYF
TRBJ1-5	.	14	.	TRBV19	TGTGCCAGTAGTATGGGGGGGTCGGGTCAGCCCCAGCATTTT	CASSMGGSGQPQHF
TRBJ2-7	.	16	TRBD1	TRBV28	TGTGCCAGCAGTTTCCCCCCCGGGACAGAAAGTTACGAGCAGTACTTC	CASSFPPGTESYEQYF
TRBJ1-5	.	15	.	TRBV6-2/TRBV6-3	TGTGCCAGCAGTTCGGAGGGTCTGTTGCTGCAGCCCCAGCATTTT	CASSSEGLLLQPQHF
TRBJ2-7	.	11	.	TRBV6-5	TGTGCCAGCAGTTACTATGGTCGGGAGTACTTC	CASSYYGREYF
TRBJ1-2	.	16	.	TRBV5-5	TGTGCCAGCAGCTTACCTTCTTCGTCCAGGAACTATGGCTACACCTTC	CASSLPSSSRNYGYTF
TRBJ2-5	.	16	TRBD2	TRBV12-5	TGTGCTAGTGGTTTGGGCAATAGCGGGAGGAAAGAGACCCAGTACTTC	CASGLGNSGRKETQYF
TRBJ2-7	.	13	.	TRBV6-1	TGTGCCAGCAGTGAACAGGTGGTGGGCGAGCAGTACTTC	CASSEQVVGEQYF
TRBJ1-4	once	13	.	TRBV27	TGTGCCAGCAGTACCCTTGAGGGCGAAAAACTGTTTTTT	CASSTLEGEKLFF
TRBJ1-6	once	16	.	TRBV27	TGTGCCAGCAGCGACGTGGGGAGCTCCTATAATTCACCCCTCCACTTT	CASSDVGSSYNSPLHF
TRBJ1-5	.	13	.	TRBV7-2	TGTGCCAGCAACTCCATGAGGGGGCAGCCCCAGCATTTT	CASNSMRGQPQHF
TRBJ2-5	.	16	TRBD2	TRBV24-1	TGTGCCACCAGTGATTTGGGACTAGCGGGGCAAGAGACCCAGTACTTC	CATSDLGLAGQETQYF
TRBJ2-7	.	13	TRBD1	TRBV12-3/TRBV12-4	TGTGCCAGCAGCGGTGGACAGGGGAGCGAGCAGTACTTC	CASSGGQGSEQYF
TRBJ2-7	.	14	.	TRBV19	TGTGCCAGCTCCCAACAGGCGGGGCCGGGGGAGCAGTACTTC	CASSQQAGPGEQYF
TRBJ1-2	.	15	.	TRBV7-6	TGTGCCAGCAGCCCGACCGGGGGGAGCACCGATGGCTACACCTTC	CASSPTGGSTDGYTF
TRBJ2-7	.	12	.	TRBV29-1	TGCAGCTATCAGGTGGGAGCATCCGAGCAGTACTTC	CSYQVGASEQYF
TRBJ2-7	.	14	.	TRBV9	TGTGCCAGCAGCGTAGGGCCCGGAGAATACGAGCAGTACTTC	CASSVGPGEYEQYF
TRBJ1-1	few	14	TRBD1	TRBV27	TGTGCCAGCAGTCCGGACAGGAGGGGCACTGAAGCTTTCTTT	CASSPDRRGTEAFF
TRBJ2-6	once	18	.	TRBV19	TGTGCCAGTAGTCTATCCGGGACTTTTCGCTCTGGGGCCAACGTCCTGACTTTC	CASSLSGTFRSGANVLTF